These 32 T cell receptor beta chains share one sample of origin, sequenced in a study of cytomegalovirus exposure and HLA in healthy donors. 13 Jbeta primers and 60 Vbeta primers were used for the PCR. Here immunoSEQ multiplex PCR was the method, and the copy in TCRdb shows in-frame clones only, minus some. The table has roughly 150,000 clones, over 60% seen once; the top ten hold 0.55% to 0.8%. Sequencing used PBMCs. The source of these receptors is a male donor in good health and CMV-seronegative.

The chain joins TRBV7-9 to TRBJ1-4; D is perhaps TRBD1 (6 bases). CDR1 and CDR2 (germline): SEHNR, FQNEAQ (reference sequence). The CDR3 length is 15 residues. V was shortened by 4 bases and J by 0 bases, with 9 bases between the two germline ends. CDR3 loop: CASSSDRPTNEKLFF. CDR3 in DNA: TGTGCCAGCAGCTCTGACAGGCCAACTAATGAAAAACTGTTTTTT.

As regards this clone: One end of the junction does not line up with germline, which may come from a read error. The chain links TRBV2 to TRBJ2-2; the match to TRBD2 covers 8 bases. Germline V gene sequence: CDR1 SNHLY, CDR2 FYNNEI. CDR3 size: 15 residues. CDR3 nucleotides: TGTGCCAGCAGCCCCAGCGGGGGAAACACCGGGGAGCCGTTTTTT. This encodes CASSPSGGNTGEPFF.

V and J are TRBV7-7 and TRBJ2-5; no definite D call. The J call may be in error: the DNA end matches TRBJ2-7 better. Germline values: CDR1 SSHAT, CDR2 FNYEAQ (reference sequence). The CDR3 is 13 residues long. The CDR3 sequence is CASSSEWGYEQYF. The DNA of the CDR3 is TGTGCCAGCAGCTCTGAGTGGGGCTACGAGCAGTACTTC.

The chain has TRBV7-2 and TRBJ1-3; a weak D match, TRBD1 (5 bases). The CDR3 totals 16 residues. CDR1 is SGHTA and CDR2 is FQGNSA in the germline V gene. Between the trimmed V and J ends, which lost 5 bases and 0 bases, there was a span of 14 bases. The CDR3 spells CASSPEQVYSGNTIYF. The DNA for the CDR3 is TGTGCCAGCAGCCCTGAACAGGTCTACTCTGGAAACACCATATATTTT.

The chain recombines TRBV14 with TRBJ2-1, with TRBD2 as a possible D gene (6 bases). Germline V gene sequence: CDR1 SGHDN, CDR2 FVKESK. The CDR3 is 15 residues long. V was trimmed by 1 base and J by 5 bases, leaving 12 bases between them. The CDR3 DNA sequence: TGTGCCAGCAGCCAAGCCCCGGGACTGAACAATGAGCAGTTCTTC. Translated: CASSQAPGLNNEQFF.

This chain links TRBV9 with TRBJ1-2; weak D call: TRBD1 (5 bases). The CDR3 length is 14 residues. CDR1 is SGDLS and CDR2 is YYNGEE in the germline V gene. V gave up 0 bases and J gave up 7 bases, with 13 bases separating them. In nucleotides, the CDR3 is TGTGCCAGCAGCGTAGATGGGGGAGGGTTTGGCTACACCTTC. As protein: CASSVDGGGFGYTF.

The rearrangement links TRBV27 to TRBJ2-1; D is uncertain. The CDR3 extends over 15 amino acids. Germline-derived CDR1 and CDR2 are MNHEY and SMNVEV (reference sequence). Trimming cost V 2 bases and J 3 bases, with 11 bases left between them. CDR3 bases: TGTGCCAGCAGTTTACAGGCCCGCCTCTACAATGAGCAGTTCTTC. This translates into CASSLQARLYNEQFF.

The chain is built from TRBV14 and TRBJ1-6, with D perhaps TRBD1 (5 bases). Germline V CDR1 and CDR2: SGHDN, FVKESK. The CDR3 spans 16 residues. V shed 4 bases and J shed 4 bases, with 14 bases lying between them. The CDR3 reads CASSPNKGLYNSPLHF. For the CDR3, the DNA is TGTGCCAGCAGCCCAAACAAGGGGCTATATAATTCACCCCTCCACTTT.

This clone was counted once. The gene calls are TRBV6-5 and TRBJ1-4; no clear D. Germline lookup yields CDR1 MNHEY and CDR2 SVGAGI. V was clipped by 2 bases and J by 8 bases, with 15 bases between them. The CDR3 consists of 15 residues. The CDR3 sequence: CASSYGRGTGEKLFF. In nucleotides, the CDR3 is TGTGCCAGCAGTTACGGACGGGGAACTGGGGAAAAACTGTTTTTT.

The chain carries TRBV5-1 and TRBJ2-3; 11 nucleotides align to TRBD2. The CDR3 extends over 14 amino acids. Germline trimming cut 4 bases from V and 5 bases from J; bases unmatched to any gene: 3. The V gene's germline CDR1 is SGHRS and CDR2 YFSETQ. The CDR3 DNA reads as TGCGCCAGCAGCAAAGGGACTAGCGGAGATACGCAGTATTTT. This gives the protein CASSKGTSGDTQYF.

The genes are TRBV2 and TRBJ2-2, with TRBD2 matching 10 bases. CDR3 size: 15 residues. Germline V gene data show CDR1 as SNHLY and CDR2 as FYNNEI. J was trimmed by 3 bases and V by 5 bases; bases with no gene match: 3. The CDR3 loop is CASSTSGRDTGELFF. The CDR3 DNA is TGTGCCAGCAGTACCAGCGGGAGGGACACCGGGGAGCTGTTTTTT.

The chain employs TRBV30 and TRBJ1-2, with 11 bases lining up with TRBD1. The CDR3 spans 15 residues. J gave up 8 bases and V 3 bases, and 11 bases lay outside the gene matches. Looked up from germline, CDR1 is GTSNPN and CDR2 is SVGIG (reference sequence). In DNA, the CDR3 is TGTGCCTGGAGCGACCGGACAGGGGGCGCGGGGGGCTACACCTTC. Its protein is CAWSDRTGGAGGYTF.

The chain has TRBV7-9 and TRBJ2-5; D is unclear. V was shortened by 5 bases and J by 4 bases, with 2 bases between the two germline ends. CDR3 size: 10 residues. CDR1 is SEHNR and CDR2 is FQNEAQ in the germline V gene (reference sequence). CDR3: CASSRETQYF. CDR3 coding DNA: TGTGCCAGCAGCCGAGAGACCCAGTACTTC.

This clone was counted once. The chain recombines TRBV27 with TRBJ1-2, with 8 bases identical to TRBD1. The V gene end was trimmed by 5 bases and the J gene end by 8 bases; junction bases not matched to a gene: 13. This CDR3 is built from 15 residues. Germline CDR1 is MNHEY and CDR2 is SMNVEV (reference sequence). The CDR3 DNA is TGTGCCAGCAGTCCCCGACAGGGGTTAAGAGGAGGCTACACCTTC. Translating it yields CASSPRQGLRGGYTF.

The rearrangement joins TRBV6-5 to TRBJ1-2, with D maybe TRBD1 (5 bases). Trimming removed 2 bases at V and 7 bases at J, with 5 bases between. Germline CDR1 reads MNHEY; CDR2 reads SVGAGI. The CDR3 is made up of 11 amino acids. The CDR3: CASSYGAGYTF. The CDR3 DNA follows: TGTGCCAGCAGTTACGGGGCTGGCTACACCTTC.

The chain has TRBV7-2 and TRBJ1-3; D might be TRBD1 (6 bases). Germline V gives CDR1 SGHTA, CDR2 FQGNSA. CDR3 length: 17 residues. Trimming took off 5 bases at V and 0 bases at J, with 17 bases between the two ends. The CDR3 here is CASSRSTGPGSGNTIYF. The CDR3 bases are TGTGCCAGCAGCCGATCGACAGGACCAGGCTCTGGAAACACCATATATTTT.

V usage is TRBV7-2 and J usage is TRBJ2-3; TRBD2 aligns across 7 bases. The V and J ends lost 8 bases and 0 bases, in that order; junction bases with no gene match: 8. CDR3 length: 15 residues. Germline CDR1 and CDR2: SGHTA and FQGNSA. The CDR3 reads CASGGSGISTDTQYF. The CDR3, as DNA: TGTGCCAGCGGTGGCAGCGGGATTAGCACAGATACGCAGTATTTT.

This chain connects TRBV18 to TRBJ1-3; TRBD1 is a possible D gene (6 bases). The CDR3 covers 15 residues. Germline V gives CDR1 KGHSH, CDR2 LQKENI. Trimming took 2 bases from V and 1 from J, leaving 9 bases between them. The CDR3: CASSPGGKSGNTIYF. The DNA for the CDR3 is TGTGCCAGCTCACCAGGGGGCAAATCTGGAAACACCATATATTTT. The variable domain in full, with the rest retrieved from reference TRBV18 and TRBJ1-3, is NAGVMQNPRHLVRRRGQEARLRCSPMKGHSHVYWYRQLPEEGLKFMVYLQKENIIDESGMPKERFSAEFPKEGPSILRIQQVVRGDSAAYFCASSPGGKSGNTIYFGEGSWLTVV.

This clone turned up a few times. V and J are TRBV7-7 and TRBJ2-1; TRBD2 aligns across 7 bases. The CDR3 extends over 12 amino acids. Trimming took 5 bases from V and 10 from J; bases not matched to a gene: 5. CDR1 and CDR2 (germline): SSHAT, FNYEAQ (reference sequence). The CDR3 nucleotides are TGTGCCAGCAGCGAGCGGGACTTGGAGCAGTTCTTC. Residues: CASSERDLEQFF.

The DNA of the CDR3 is TGTGCCAGTAGTATTGGGACAGGTCTGCGGGACGAGCAGTACTTC. Its translation: CASSIGTGLRDEQYF. The chain is built from TRBV19 and TRBJ2-5, with TRBD1 identical over 8 bases. The J call may be wrong; the DNA end is better matched by TRBJ2-7. The CDR3 sequence is 15 residues long. CDR1 and CDR2 from the germline V gene are LNHDA and SQIVND (reference sequence).

The chain employs TRBV19 and TRBJ1-2, with unresolved D. CDR1 and CDR2 from the germline V gene are LNHDA and SQIVND (reference sequence). The V and J ends lost 2 bases and 2 bases respectively, with 9 bases between them. CDR3 length: 14 residues. In DNA, the CDR3 is TGTGCCAGTAGTATACCGACCGGGAACTATGGCTACACCTTC. This gives the protein CASSIPTGNYGYTF.

The V gene is TRBV25-1, the J gene TRBJ1-4; 8 nucleotides match TRBD1. Per germline, CDR1 MGHDK and CDR2 SYGVNS. CDR3 size: 14 residues. With V trimmed by 4 bases and J by 7 bases, 5 bases remained unmatched. The CDR3 DNA is TGTGCCAGCAGTGCATGGACAGGGTCTGAAAAACTGTTTTTT. It translates to CASSAWTGSEKLFF.

V and J are TRBV6-5 and TRBJ1-3, with D uncertain. Germline V gene lookup returns CDR1 MNHEY and CDR2 SVGAGI. The V end lost 2 bases, the J end lost 1 base, and 9 bases lay between the germline ends. This CDR3 is built from 15 residues. CDR3 nucleotides: TGTGCCAGCAGTTACGCCCCGCGGTCTGGAAACACCATATATTTT. This gives the protein CASSYAPRSGNTIYF.

The rearrangement uses TRBV29-1 and TRBJ1-2; D is undetermined. The V end lost 6 bases, the J end lost 4 bases, and 15 bases lay between the germline ends. The CDR3 sequence is 13 residues long. Germline CDR1 SQVTM, CDR2 ANQGSEA. The CDR3 sequence: CSVTDRRSYGYTF. The DNA of the CDR3 is TGCAGCGTGACTGACCGTAGAAGCTATGGCTACACCTTC. The full variable domain, completed using reference TRBV29-1 and TRBJ1-2, is SAVISQKPSRDICQRGTSLTIQCQVDSQVTMMFWYRQQPGQSLTLIATANQGSEATYESGFVIDKFPISRPNLTFSTLTVSNMSPEDSSIYLCSVTDRRSYGYTFGSGTRLTVV.

V is TRBV5-6 and J is TRBJ1-4, with D uncertain. Trimming shortened V by 1 base and J by 2 bases, and 6 bases separated the two germline ends. This CDR3 comprises 14 residues. Per germline, CDR1 SGHDT and CDR2 YYEEEE. CDR3 loop: CASSLYGTNEKLFF. The CDR3 DNA reads as TGTGCCAGCAGCTTGTACGGGACTAATGAAAAACTGTTTTTT.

V usage is TRBV7-3 and J usage is TRBJ2-2; D unresolved. Germline V lookup: CDR1 SGHTA, CDR2 FQGTGA. V was pared by 1 base and J by 6 bases, with 6 bases between. The CDR3 contains 13 residues. The CDR3 is CASSLMAPGELFF. The CDR3 coding sequence is TGTGCCAGCAGCTTAATGGCTCCCGGGGAGCTGTTTTTT.

The J gene is TRBJ2-7, the V gene TRBV30, with 7 bases lining up with TRBD1. With 3 bases clipped from V and 6 bases from J, the junction kept 11 bases outside the gene matches. In germline, CDR1 is GTSNPN, CDR2 SVGIG (reference sequence). The length of the CDR3 is 14 residues. This CDR3 is CAWRGDRGIREQYF. The CDR3, as DNA: TGTGCCTGGAGGGGGGACAGAGGGATCCGCGAGCAGTACTTC.

This clone was observed a single time. The rearrangement links TRBV7-9 to TRBJ2-2; TRBD1 agrees at 7 bases. V dropped 8 bases and J dropped 1; count of bases not matched to a gene: 4. This CDR3 has 14 residues. CDR1 and CDR2 (germline): SEHNR, FQNEAQ (reference sequence). CDR3 protein: CASAGTVNTGELFF. The CDR3 bases are TGTGCCAGCGCCGGGACAGTGAACACCGGGGAGCTGTTTTTT.

A single count supports this clone. The chain combines TRBV5-1 with TRBJ1-2; D gene uncertain. Trimming left V 0 bases short and J 7 bases short, with 7 bases between. The germline gives CDR1 SGHRS, CDR2 YFSETQ. This CDR3 contains 12 residues. CDR3 loop: CASSLDRSGYTF. The CDR3 DNA follows: TGCGCCAGCAGCTTGGACAGATCTGGCTACACCTTC.

J is TRBJ2-1 and V is TRBV9; weak D call: TRBD2 (5 bases). The CDR3 spans 16 residues. CDR1 SGDLS and CDR2 YYNGEE come from the germline V gene. Between the trimmed V and J ends, which lost 3 bases and 8 bases, there was a span of 21 bases. CDR3 sequence reads: CASSGAGGLAVDEQFF. The CDR3 DNA reads as TGTGCCAGCAGCGGGGCCGGTGGGCTAGCCGTCGATGAGCAGTTCTTC.

V is TRBV6-5 and J is TRBJ1-1, with a tentative D call TRBD1 (6 bases). CDR1 MNHEY and CDR2 SVGAGI come from the germline V gene. The CDR3 sequence is 15 residues long. V was clipped by 2 bases and J by 5 bases, with 15 bases between them. CDR3 bases: TGTGCCAGCAGTTACATCCAGGGGCGTCGAACTGAAGCTTTCTTT. Encoded protein: CASSYIQGRRTEAFF.

Relative to its sample, this clone is medium-sized (0.01 to 0.1%). The V and J genes are TRBV6-1 and TRBJ2-1, with 8 nucleotides matching TRBD1. The CDR3 length is 13 residues. Trimming took 6 bases from V and 5 from J; bases not matched to a gene: 3. Germline-derived CDR1 and CDR2 are MNHNS and SASEGT. In DNA, the CDR3 is TGTGCCAGCAGCTGGACAGGGAACAATGAGCAGTTCTTC. This encodes CASSWTGNNEQFF.